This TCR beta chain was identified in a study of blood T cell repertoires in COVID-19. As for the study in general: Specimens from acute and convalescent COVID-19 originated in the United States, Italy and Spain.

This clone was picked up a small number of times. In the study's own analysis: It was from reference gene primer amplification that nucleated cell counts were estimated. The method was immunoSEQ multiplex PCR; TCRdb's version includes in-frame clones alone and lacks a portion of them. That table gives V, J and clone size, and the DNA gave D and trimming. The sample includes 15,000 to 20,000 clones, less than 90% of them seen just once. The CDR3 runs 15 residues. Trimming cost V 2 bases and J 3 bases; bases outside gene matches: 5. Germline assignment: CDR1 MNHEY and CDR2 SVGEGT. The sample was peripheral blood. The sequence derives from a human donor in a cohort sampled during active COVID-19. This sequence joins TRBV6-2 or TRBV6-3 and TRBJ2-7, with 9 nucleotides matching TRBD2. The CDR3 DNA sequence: TGTGCCAGCAGTTACGAAGAGACTAGCGGCTACGAGCAGTACTTC. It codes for CASSYEETSGYEQYF.